These T cell receptor beta chains were read from a single sample in a study of OX40 agonist ivuxolimab in advanced cancers. The table came from immunoSEQ multiplex PCR; TCRdb's copy has only in-frame clones and leaves some out. Here the sample spans 60,000 to 65,000 clones, approximately 90% being singletons. Sequenced material: CD4+ or CD8+ T cells sorted from blood, taken in a trial of the OX40 agonist ivuxolimab. These receptors were taken from an adult with an advanced solid tumor such as melanoma, head and neck, liver or kidney cancer. The CDR3 runs from the conserved cysteine through the conserved F or W. A D gene is named only where the DNA matches it firmly. Size values are once, few and many counts, or a class for expanded clones, and some rows have none.

V gene	clone size	J gene	D gene	CDR3 length	CDR3 protein	CDR3 DNA
TRBV6-5	NA	TRBJ2-1	TRBD2	16	CASSYSLAADYNEQFF	TGTGCCAGCAGTTACTCGCTAGCGGCGGACTACAATGAGCAGTTCTTC
TRBV12-5	NA	TRBJ2-1	TRBD2	14	CASGYTSGYNEQFF	TGTGCTAGTGGCTACACTAGCGGCTACAATGAGCAGTTCTTC
TRBV18	NA	TRBJ2-2	NA	13	CASSSQGTGELFF	TGTGCCAGCTCATCCCAGGGGACCGGGGAGCTGTTTTTT
TRBV30	NA	TRBJ1-2	TRBD1	13	CACTYQGANGYTF	TGTGCCTGCACTTATCAGGGGGCGAATGGCTACACCTTC
TRBV6-6	NA	TRBJ2-7	TRBD1	13	CATRRAGGIEQYF	TGTGCCACTCGACGGGCAGGGGGCATCGAGCAGTACTTC
TRBV30	few	TRBJ1-5	NA	14	CAWSPDISNQPQHF	TGTGCCTGGAGTCCAGACATTAGCAATCAGCCCCAGCATTTT
TRBV21-1	NA	TRBJ2-2	NA	17	CASRWARGSFFTGELFF	NA
TRBV5-1	few	TRBJ2-5	TRBD2	15	CASSLGQTSSHPQYF	TGCGCCAGCAGCTTGGGGCAGACTAGCTCCCACCCCCAGTACTTC
TRBV2	NA	TRBJ2-5	TRBD2	18	CASSDSGLAGGPSETQYF	TGTGCCAGCAGTGATTCGGGACTAGCGGGAGGGCCATCAGAGACCCAGTACTTC
TRBV25-1	NA	TRBJ2-7	NA	14	CASNLTGSAYEQYF	TGTGCCAGCAACCTTACGGGCAGCGCCTACGAGCAGTACTTC
TRBV27	NA	TRBJ1-5	NA	15	CASKRGASANQPQHF	TGTGCCAGCAAGCGAGGGGCGAGCGCCAATCAGCCCCAGCATTTT
TRBV5-1	NA	TRBJ2-7	TRBD2	11	CASRAGGEQYF	TGCGCCAGCCGCGCGGGGGGCGAGCAGTACTTC
TRBV5-5	NA	TRBJ1-1	TRBD1	15	CASRKGQGGNTEAFF	TGTGCCAGCAGAAAAGGACAGGGGGGGAACACTGAAGCTTTCTTT
TRBV7-2	NA	TRBJ2-7	TRBD1	15	CASSLTGGGTYEQYF	TGTGCCAGCAGCTTAACAGGGGGCGGAACCTACGAGCAGTACTTC
TRBV19	NA	TRBJ2-4	TRBD1	19	CASSIFRATGVLAKNIQYF	TGTGCCAGTAGTATTTTTCGGGCAACAGGGGTACTAGCCAAAAACATTCAGTACTTC
TRBV10-1	NA	TRBJ2-5	NA	16	CASSDSGTGGKETQYF	TGCGCCAGCAGTGATTCGGGGACTGGGGGCAAAGAGACCCAGTACTTC
TRBV19	once	TRBJ2-7	TRBD2	14	CASSTPGTSREQYF	TGTGCCAGTAGTACCCCCGGGACTAGTAGAGAGCAGTACTTC
TRBV19	NA	TRBJ1-2	TRBD1	14	CASGYLQGNYGYTF	TGTGCCAGTGGCTACTTACAGGGGAACTATGGCTACACCTTC
TRBV9	NA	TRBJ2-5	TRBD2	15	CASSVVSGGFETQYF	TGTGCCAGCAGCGTAGTTTCGGGAGGTTTCGAGACCCAGTACTTC
TRBV6-5	NA	TRBJ1-5	NA	14	CASKARQFNQPQHF	TGTGCCAGCAAAGCCCGACAGTTTAATCAGCCCCAGCATTTT
TRBV12-5	NA	TRBJ1-1	NA	15	CASGKRTVASTEAFF	TGTGCTAGTGGTAAGCGGACAGTTGCGTCTACTGAAGCTTTCTTT
TRBV5-1	NA	TRBJ2-1	NA	15	CASSLDAELYNEQFF	TGCGCCAGCAGCTTGGACGCGGAGCTGTACAATGAGCAGTTCTTC
TRBV6-5	NA	TRBJ2-7	TRBD2	14	CASRKLAGRYEQYF	TGTGCCAGCAGGAAGCTAGCGGGACGCTACGAGCAGTACTTC
TRBV7-2	NA	TRBJ1-2	TRBD1	15	CASSLVTGADYGYTF	TGTGCCAGCAGCTTAGTGACAGGGGCTGACTATGGCTACACCTTC
TRBV5-6	NA	TRBJ2-7	TRBD1	14	CASSQRTGSYEQYF	TGTGCCAGCAGCCAGCGGACAGGGAGCTACGAGCAGTACTTC
TRBV6-6	once	TRBJ2-3	TRBD1	13	CASGSGGADTQYF	TGTGCCAGCGGGTCAGGGGGCGCAGATACGCAGTATTTT
TRBV18	NA	TRBJ1-1	NA	14	CASSPGTWNTEAFF	TGTGCCAGCTCTCCCGGGACATGGAACACTGAAGCTTTCTTT
TRBV19	once	TRBJ2-2	NA	14	CASIGQELTGELFF	TGTGCCAGTATCGGGCAGGAACTCACCGGGGAGCTGTTTTTT
TRBV5-4	NA	TRBJ2-3	TRBD1	16	CASSLNRGSSTDTQYF	TGTGCCAGCAGCTTAAACAGGGGTTCTAGCACAGATACGCAGTATTTT
TRBV19	NA	TRBJ2-4	NA	15	CASSWAGAGKNIQYF	TGTGCCAGTAGTTGGGCAGGGGCGGGCAAAAACATTCAGTACTTC
TRBV5-4	NA	TRBJ2-3	TRBD1	16	CASSSLTGFYADTQYF	TGTGCCAGCAGCTCACTGACAGGGTTTTATGCCGATACGCAGTATTTT
TRBV30	few	TRBJ1-1	NA	16	CAWSALDRTGNTEAFF	TGTGCCTGGAGCGCACTTGATAGGACGGGGAACACTGAAGCTTTCTTT
TRBV18	NA	TRBJ2-7	TRBD1	14	CASQRTGDSDEQYF	TGTGCCAGCCAGCGGACAGGGGATTCAGACGAGCAGTACTTC
TRBV5-1	NA	TRBJ1-2	NA	12	CASTQGNYGYTF	TGCGCCAGCACCCAGGGAAACTATGGCTACACCTTC